The 9 T cell receptor beta chains presented below share a single source sample, sequenced in a study of shared clonotypes between healthy human individuals (dated by TCRdb to the early 2020s). The library was generated by the immunoSEQ multiplex PCR assay. Drawn from immuneACCESS, this table holds only the in-frame rearrangements with V and J called that TCRdb kept. Clones are partly lost; checked studies trace under half to an unresolved V gene and leave the rest unexplained. The sample table records fewer than 1.8 million clones; about 98.5% of these occur just once. Around 0.33% of the sample lies in the top ten. The sequenced sample consisted of naive CD4+ T cells sorted from blood. The sample's cell subset or site, from its label and the paper: CD45RA+ positively selected. These receptors all come from a man under 40 in good health.

V usage is TRBV10-3 and J usage is TRBJ2-1; D might be TRBD1 (6 bases). Germline V gene sequence: CDR1 ENHRY, CDR2 SYGVKD. CDR3 length: 15 residues. Trimming left V 2 bases short and J 6 bases short, with 14 bases between. DNA of the CDR3: TGTGCCATCAGTGAGGGGGCCAGGGGAAGCAATGAGCAGTTCTTC. Protein sequence: CAISEGARGSNEQFF.

The rearrangement uses TRBV6-5 and TRBJ1-3, with 9 bases aligning to TRBD1. Germline lookup yields CDR1 MNHEY and CDR2 SVGAGI. The CDR3 is made up of 15 amino acids. J gave up 7 bases and V 0 bases, and 4 bases lay outside the gene matches. The CDR3 sequence: CASSYSGQGWNTIYF. In DNA, the CDR3 is TGTGCCAGCAGTTACTCCGGACAGGGGTGGAACACCATATATTTT.

The rearrangement links TRBV7-9 to TRBJ2-5; 8 nucleotides line up with TRBD1. This CDR3 spans 18 amino acids. Germline V gives CDR1 SEHNR, CDR2 FQNEAQ (reference sequence). V lost 2 bases, J lost 1 base, and 12 bases stayed unmatched. In nucleotides, the CDR3 is TGTGCCAGCAGCTTAACGGACAGGGCGCTTGCACGCCAAGAGACCCAGTACTTC. Protein: CASSLTDRALARQETQYF.

Concerning this clone itself: This same CDR3 is encoded by further DNA sequences in the sample. J is TRBJ2-3 and V is TRBV4-3; 7 bases are a match to TRBD1. Germline V gives CDR1 LGHNA, CDR2 YSLEER. This CDR3 contains 14 residues. The V and J ends lost 4 bases and 1 base, in that order; junction bases with no gene match: 2. CDR3: CASSLDRGTDTQYF. DNA of the CDR3: TGCGCCAGCAGCCTTGACAGGGGCACAGATACGCAGTATTTT.

This clone has a single count. The chain uses TRBV9 and TRBJ2-1, with 14 nucleotides matching TRBD2. Germline-derived CDR1 and CDR2 are SGDLS and YYNGEE. There are 16 residues in the CDR3. With V trimmed by 3 bases and J by 5 bases, 4 bases remained unmatched. The CDR3 loop reads CASSAQTSGRDNEQFF. The CDR3, as DNA: TGTGCCAGCAGCGCCCAGACTAGCGGGAGGGACAATGAGCAGTTCTTC. Complete variable domain (other parts from reference TRBV9 and TRBJ2-1): DSGVTQTPKHLITATGQRVTLRCSPRSGDLSVYWYQQSLDQGLQFLIQYYNGEERAKGNILERFSAQQFPDLHSELNLSSLELGDSALYFCASSAQTSGRDNEQFFGPGTRLTVL.

The chain combines TRBV7-6 with TRBJ1-5; D unclear. Deletions cut 0 bases from V and 9 bases from J, with 12 bases between. CDR1 is SGHVS, CDR2 FNYEAQ, per germline. CDR3 length equals 14 residues. In DNA form, the CDR3 reads TGTGCCAGCAGCTTAGCCGGCAACGAGTCGCCCCAGCATTTT. This sequence encodes CASSLAGNESPQHF.

The chain employs TRBV19 and TRBJ1-3; D is unresolved. V lost 2 bases and J lost 2, with 13 bases in between. The V gene's germline CDR1 is LNHDA and CDR2 SQIVND (reference sequence). The CDR3 extends over 16 amino acids. As DNA, the CDR3 is TGTGCCAGTAGTATATTGCTGGGAAACGCTGGAAACACCATATATTTT. This gives the protein CASSILLGNAGNTIYF.

This clone was observed once. The chain has TRBV7-9 and TRBJ2-3; unclear D gene. Germline loops: CDR1 SEHNR, CDR2 FQNEAQ (reference sequence). Trimming removed 2 bases from V and 4 bases from J, with 1 base in between. The CDR3 extends over 11 amino acids. CDR3 coding DNA: TGTGCCAGCAGCTTACCAGATACGCAGTATTTT. Amino acids: CASSLPDTQYF.

The chain links TRBV7-6 to TRBJ2-7, with D perhaps TRBD2 (6 bases). Per the germline V gene, CDR1 is SGHVS and CDR2 is FNYEAQ. CDR3 length: 14 residues. V was cut by 5 bases and J by 3 bases, with 14 bases left in between. As DNA, the CDR3 is TGTGCCAGCAGCCCCCGGGATAGCGGCTACGAGCAGTACTTC. It encodes CASSPRDSGYEQYF.